This is a list of T cell receptor beta chains from one sample in a study of blood T cell repertoires in COVID-19. TCRdb's copy holds only in-frame clones and misses some; the assay was immunoSEQ multiplex PCR. The sample carries 150,000 to 200,000 clones, over 85% recorded once. Material: peripheral blood. Receptor source: a man aged 55 to 70 with active or convalescent COVID-19. CDR3s include the opening cysteine and the closing phenylalanine or tryptophan. The D gene is left open where the match is weak. Only part of the rows carry a size: once, few, many, or a class if the clone is expanded.

d_gene: NA
abundance: NA
j_gene: TRBJ2-1
v_gene: TRBV18
CDR3aa: CASSPNSKSEQFF
CDR3nt: TGTGCCAGCTCCCCAAACTCGAAAAGTGAGCAGTTCTTC

d_gene: NA
abundance: NA
j_gene: TRBJ2-1
v_gene: TRBV5-4
CDR3aa: CASSSIDISYNEQFF
CDR3nt: TGTGCCAGCAGCTCCATCGACATTTCCTACAATGAGCAGTTCTTC

d_gene: NA
abundance: once
j_gene: TRBJ2-2
v_gene: TRBV10-1
CDR3aa: CASRVQGAGGELFF
CDR3nt: TGCGCCAGCAGAGTTCAGGGTGCTGGCGGGGAGCTGTTTTTT

d_gene: TRBD1
abundance: NA
j_gene: TRBJ1-1
v_gene: TRBV6-6
CDR3aa: CATGTGTEAFF
CDR3nt: TGTGCCACCGGGACAGGGACTGAAGCTTTCTTT

d_gene: NA
abundance: NA
j_gene: TRBJ2-7
v_gene: TRBV2
CDR3aa: CASTPDRAYEQYF
CDR3nt: TGTGCCAGCACCCCGGACAGAGCCTACGAGCAGTACTTC

d_gene: TRBD1
abundance: NA
j_gene: TRBJ1-2
v_gene: TRBV19
CDR3aa: CASSITGGPNYGYTF
CDR3nt: TGTGCCAGTAGTATAACAGGGGGACCCAACTATGGCTACACCTTC

d_gene: NA
abundance: NA
j_gene: TRBJ1-5
v_gene: TRBV3-1/TRBV3-2
CDR3aa: CASSQDNSNQPQHF
CDR3nt: TGTGCCAGCAGCCAGGACAATAGCAATCAGCCCCAGCATTTT

d_gene: NA
abundance: few
j_gene: TRBJ1-3
v_gene: TRBV7-9
CDR3aa: CAGRGAGNTIYF
CDR3nt: TGTGCCGGCAGGGGAGCCGGAAACACCATATATTTT

d_gene: NA
abundance: NA
j_gene: TRBJ1-3
v_gene: TRBV5-1
CDR3aa: CASSLIAGVSGNTIYF
CDR3nt: TGCGCCAGCAGCCTCATAGCGGGGGTCTCTGGAAACACCATATATTTT

d_gene: NA
abundance: NA
j_gene: TRBJ2-7
v_gene: TRBV19
CDR3aa: CASSIARSPAYEQYF
CDR3nt: TGTGCCAGTAGTATAGCTCGCTCGCCCGCGTACGAGCAGTACTTC

d_gene: TRBD1
abundance: NA
j_gene: TRBJ1-2
v_gene: TRBV2
CDR3aa: CASSEWDRNYGYTF
CDR3nt: TGTGCCAGCAGTGAATGGGACAGAAACTATGGCTACACCTTC

d_gene: NA
abundance: few
j_gene: TRBJ1-4
v_gene: TRBV18
CDR3aa: CASSPVLGYNEKLFF
CDR3nt: TGTGCCAGCTCACCAGTTCTGGGCTATAATGAAAAACTGTTTTTT

d_gene: NA
abundance: NA
j_gene: TRBJ2-1
v_gene: TRBV13
CDR3aa: CASSSGRESYNEQFF
CDR3nt: TGTGCCAGCAGCTCCGGACGGGAGTCCTACAATGAGCAGTTCTTC

d_gene: NA
abundance: once
j_gene: TRBJ1-5
v_gene: TRBV30
CDR3aa: CAWSLGTGNQPQHF
CDR3nt: TGTGCCTGGAGTCTAGGGACTGGAAATCAGCCCCAGCATTTT